This T cell receptor beta chain is from a study of T cells in Graves' hyperthyroidism and ophthalmopathy. In its sample, this clonotype was seen many times. Amplification yielded TCR beta CDR3 regions, with RNA transcripts as the source. HTBI primers were used for first-round RT-PCR of the TCR CDR3. TCRdb ran MiXCR on the multiplex PCR reads and lists one entry per CDR3 protein. The repertoire holds some 460,000 distinct CDR3 sequences, 15% to 17% seen once, with roughly 14% in the top ten. Per the germline V gene, CDR1 is DFQATT and CDR2 is SNEGSKA (reference sequence). V lost 6 bases to trimming and J lost 2 bases; unmatched junction nucleotides: 8. The CDR3 has 14 residues.

The clonotype was recovered from a woman aged 18-30 years with Graves' hyperthyroidism. Material: blood. This rearrangement joins TRBV20-1 to TRBJ2-7; 9 bases are a match to TRBD1. CDR3 sequence reads: CSAAPGQGAYEQYF. CDR3 nucleotides: TGCAGTGCAGCACCGGGACAGGGTGCCTACGAGCAGTACTTC.